The 30 T cell receptor beta chains listed next were all sequenced from one sample in a study of shared clonotypes between healthy human individuals. Clones were sequenced by immunoSEQ multiplex PCR, and TCRdb holds only the in-frame ones, with some missing. In the table there are about 2.4 million clones, approximately 93% of which are singletons. The specimen sequenced was naive CD4+ T cells from PBMCs. Documented subset: CD45RA+ positively selected. These receptor sequences come from a man between 18 and 29 years old in good health. Some clones in this sample may be carry-over from other donors' samples.

This chain links TRBV28 with TRBJ2-1, with 8 bases matching TRBD2. V lost 5 bases, J lost 14 bases, and 5 bases stayed unmatched. The CDR3 is made up of 11 amino acids. From germline, CDR1 is MDHEN and CDR2 SYDVKM. The CDR3 region is CASSARREEFF. As DNA, the CDR3 is TGTGCCAGCAGTGCTCGGCGGGAGGAGTTCTTC.

The gene calls are TRBV4-2 and TRBJ1-5; D unresolved. This CDR3 spans 16 amino acids. The V end was cut by 0 bases, the J end by 4 bases, with 13 bases between. Germline CDR1 and CDR2: LGHNA and YNFKEQ. The CDR3, as DNA: TGTGCCAGCAGCCAAGATGGCACAGAGAAGAATCAGCCCCAGCATTTT. Protein product: CASSQDGTEKNQPQHF.

This chain links TRBV21-1 with TRBJ2-1; TRBD2 is the table's D call and was not checked against the DNA. TRBV21-1 is classified as a pseudogene. The CDR3 totals 15 residues. CDR3 residues: CARYPDTLAGYEQFF. The CDR3 bases are TGTGCCAGATACCCTGATACGCTAGCGGGATATGAGCAGTTCTTC.

This chain connects TRBV10-3 to TRBJ2-3; 10 bases map to TRBD2. CDR3 size: 15 residues. In germline, CDR1 is ENHRY, CDR2 SYGVKD. Trimming removed 9 bases from V and 4 bases from J; junction bases left unmatched: 10. The CDR3 spells CAIMSGLAGADTQYF. In DNA, the CDR3 is TGTGCCATAATGAGCGGGCTAGCGGGGGCAGATACGCAGTATTTT.

In regard to this clone: Other DNA sequences of this sample code for an identical CDR3. The J gene is TRBJ1-3, the V gene TRBV7-6; no clear D gene. Deletions cut 5 bases from V and 1 base from J, with 9 bases between. Germline V gene lookup returns CDR1 SGHVS and CDR2 FNYEAQ. CDR3 length: 14 residues. CDR3 bases: TGTGCCAGCAGCCTGGCGGGGTCTGGAAACACCATATATTTT. It translates to CASSLAGSGNTIYF.

The sample holds one count of this clone. The chain links TRBV6-6 to TRBJ2-7; D possibly uses TRBD1 or TRBD2 (6 bases each). CDR1 MNHNY and CDR2 SVGAGI come from the germline V gene (reference sequence). Trimming took 8 bases from V and 1 from J, leaving 12 bases between them. CDR3 size: 13 residues. CDR3 amino acids: CASGGPMSYEQYF. The CDR3 coding sequence is TGTGCCAGCGGGGGGCCAATGTCCTACGAGCAGTACTTC.

The sample holds one count of this clone. Other DNA sequences in this sample translate to the same CDR3. The chain combines TRBV5-1 with TRBJ2-3; no clear D gene. Trimming left V 4 bases short and J 3 bases short, with 3 bases between. This CDR3 is built from 11 residues. CDR1 and CDR2 (germline): SGHRS, YFSETQ. DNA of the CDR3: TGCGCCAGCAGCCAAACAGATACGCAGTATTTT. It specifies CASSQTDTQYF.

The chain carries TRBV14 and TRBJ2-1; D perhaps matches TRBD1 (5 bases). This CDR3 region has 11 residues. The V and J ends lost 6 bases and 9 bases respectively, with 9 bases between them. Germline V gives CDR1 SGHDN, CDR2 FVKESK. The CDR3 DNA reads as TGTGCCAGCAGGCTAAGGGGTGAGCAGTTCTTC. Its protein product is CASRLRGEQFF.

To note about this clone: Other DNA sequences from this sample encode an identical CDR3 as well. The chain combines TRBV28 with TRBJ2-7, with 8 bases identical to TRBD1. With 5 bases clipped from V and 4 bases from J, the junction kept 7 bases outside the gene matches. Germline CDR1 and CDR2: MDHEN and SYDVKM. This CDR3 comprises 14 residues. CDR3 protein: CASSPGGGGYEQYF. The CDR3 coding sequence is TGTGCCAGCAGTCCAGGGGGCGGCGGTTACGAGCAGTACTTC. The variable domain in full, completed from reference TRBV28 and TRBJ2-7, reads DVKVTQSSRYLVKRTGEKVFLECVQDMDHENMFWYRQDPGLGLRLIYFSYDVKMKEKGDIPEGYSVSREKKERFSLILESASTNQTSMYLCASSPGGGGYEQYFGPGTRLTVT.

The J gene is TRBJ1-5, the V gene TRBV15; D is undetermined. Germline CDR1 and CDR2: LNHNV and YYDKDF (reference sequence). This CDR3 is 12 amino acids long. V lost 0 bases and J lost 11, with 8 bases in between. For the CDR3, the DNA is TGTGCCACCAGCAGAGACCGGGTAGCCCAGCATTTT. Residues: CATSRDRVAQHF.

V is TRBV7-8 and J is TRBJ1-1; D gene ambiguous. Trimming stripped 5 bases from V and 4 bases from J, with 14 bases between. Germline V gene sequence: CDR1 SGHVS, CDR2 FQNEAQ. The CDR3 is made up of 14 amino acids. The CDR3 region has the DNA TGTGCCAGCAGCCGAATGGGAGCGGCCACTGAAGCTTTCTTT. Its protein is CASSRMGAATEAFF. Variable domain in full (rest from reference TRBV7-8 and TRBJ1-1): GAGVSQSPRYKVAKRGQDVALRCDPISGHVSLFWYQQALGQGPEFLTYFQNEAQLDKSGLPSDRFFAERPEGSVSTLKIQRTQQEDSAVYLCASSRMGAATEAFFGQGTRLTVV.

V is TRBV10-3 and J is TRBJ1-5; D is perhaps TRBD1 (6 bases). CDR1 and CDR2 (germline): ENHRY, SYGVKD. Trimming left V 1 base short and J 4 bases short, with 17 bases between. CDR3 length: 17 amino acids. CDR3 sequence (DNA): TGTGCCATCAGTGAGTTAGTCCCAGGGGCGGGTAATCAGCCCCAGCATTTT. It codes for CAISELVPGAGNQPQHF.

The rearrangement links TRBV28 to TRBJ2-1; no clear D. Germline CDR1 MDHEN, CDR2 SYDVKM. V was cut by 6 bases and J by 8 bases, with 14 bases left in between. The CDR3 spans 13 residues. The CDR3 protein is CASSLFREHEQFF. CDR3 nucleotides: TGTGCCAGCAGCCTTTTTAGGGAACATGAGCAGTTCTTC. Combining the CDR3 with reference TRBV28 and TRBJ2-1 gives the whole variable domain DVKVTQSSRYLVKRTGEKVFLECVQDMDHENMFWYRQDPGLGLRLIYFSYDVKMKEKGDIPEGYSVSREKKERFSLILESASTNQTSMYLCASSLFREHEQFFGPGTRLTVL.

The chain uses TRBV28 and TRBJ1-1, with D tentatively TRBD1 (5 bases). Per the germline V gene, CDR1 is MDHEN and CDR2 is SYDVKM. Trimming cost V 8 bases and J 0 bases, with 16 bases left between them. CDR3 size: 15 residues. In DNA form, the CDR3 reads TGTGCCAGCGCTTCCGCGGGACCCGTGAACACTGAAGCTTTCTTT. It encodes CASASAGPVNTEAFF.

The V call is TRBV7-3, the J call TRBJ2-3, with TRBD2 matching over 10 bases. The CDR3 runs to 14 residues. Germline lookup yields CDR1 SGHTA and CDR2 FQGTGA. The trim removed 5 bases at V and 10 bases at J, leaving 9 bases unmatched. The CDR3 bases are TGTGCCAGCAGCCCCGATACTAGCGGGATTTCGCAGTATTTT. Translating it yields CASSPDTSGISQYF.

The chain couples TRBV18 to TRBJ2-7; D unclear. In germline, CDR1 is KGHSH, CDR2 LQKENI. This CDR3 comprises 13 residues. The V gene lost 1 base and the J gene lost 2 bases, with 6 bases spanning the gap. The CDR3 reads CASSPLKAYEQYF. CDR3 nucleotides: TGTGCCAGCTCACCACTTAAGGCCTACGAGCAGTACTTC.

With regard to this clone: Different DNA sequences within this sample yield the same CDR3. J is TRBJ2-1 and V is TRBV5-1; D may be TRBD1 or TRBD2 (5 bases each). This CDR3 has 14 amino acids. Trimming took off 5 bases at V and 4 bases at J, with 13 bases between the two ends. CDR1 and CDR2 (germline): SGHRS, YFSETQ. In nucleotides, the CDR3 is TGCGCCAGCAGTGAGGGGACGGAATACAATGAGCAGTTCTTC. Translated, it gives CASSEGTEYNEQFF. Full variable domain (outside the CDR3, taken from reference TRBV5-1 and TRBJ2-1): KAGVTQTPRYLIKTRGQQVTLSCSPISGHRSVSWYQQTPGQGLQFLFEYFSETQRNKGNFPGRFSGRQFSNSRSEMNVSTLELGDSALYLCASSEGTEYNEQFFGPGTRLTVL.

This rearrangement joins TRBV28 to TRBJ1-1; no firm D call. Germline CDR1 MDHEN, CDR2 SYDVKM. V lost 6 bases to trimming and J lost 0 bases, with 11 bases between them. CDR3 length: 14 residues. In DNA, the CDR3 is TGTGCCAGCAGGCCGGCCGGACTGAACACTGAAGCTTTCTTT. This encodes CASRPAGLNTEAFF. Complete variable domain (other parts from reference TRBV28 and TRBJ1-1): DVKVTQSSRYLVKRTGEKVFLECVQDMDHENMFWYRQDPGLGLRLIYFSYDVKMKEKGDIPEGYSVSREKKERFSLILESASTNQTSMYLCASRPAGLNTEAFFGQGTRLTVV.

This rearrangement joins TRBV4-1 to TRBJ2-2; weak D call: TRBD2 (6 bases). Deletions cut 7 bases from V and 1 base from J, with 16 bases between. This CDR3 has 16 residues. Germline V gene lookup returns CDR1 MGHRA and CDR2 YSYEKL. The chain's CDR3 is CASNLVWTKNTGELFF. CDR3 nucleotide sequence: TGCGCCAGCAACTTAGTGTGGACTAAGAACACCGGGGAGCTGTTTTTT.

The chain links TRBV10-2 to TRBJ2-3, with D possibly TRBD2 on 5 matching bases. CDR1 is WSHSY and CDR2 is SAAADI in the germline V gene. Between the trimmed V and J ends, which lost 6 bases and 3 bases, there was a span of 19 bases. The CDR3 has 16 amino acids. DNA for the CDR3: TGCGCCAGCAGGTCCCCCTTGCTGGGAGAAACAGATACGCAGTATTTT. Protein product: CASRSPLLGETDTQYF.

This rearrangement joins TRBV18 to TRBJ2-1, with D hard to call. Germline CDR1 and CDR2: KGHSH and LQKENI. Trimming took 2 bases from V and 10 from J, leaving 12 bases between them. The CDR3 has 13 residues. The CDR3 DNA reads TGTGCCAGCTCACCAATCGTTAGGCTAGAGCAGTTCTTC. Translating it yields CASSPIVRLEQFF.

V and J are TRBV30 and TRBJ2-1; no clear D gene. This CDR3 has 13 amino acids. Trimming pared 3 bases from V and 4 bases from J, leaving 10 bases between. In germline, CDR1 is GTSNPN, CDR2 SVGIG (reference sequence). DNA of the CDR3: TGTGCCTGGAGCCCCCGGGTGTACAATGAGCAGTTCTTC. Protein sequence: CAWSPRVYNEQFF.

CDR3: CASSERLADTQYF. The CDR3 region has the DNA TGTGCCAGCAGTGAGCGACTAGCAGATACGCAGTATTTT. The J gene is TRBJ2-3, the V gene TRBV25-1, with a tentative D call TRBD2 (6 bases). The ends were cut back, 3 bases at V and 4 bases at J, with 8 bases in the middle. CDR3 length equals 13 residues. Germline CDR1 MGHDK, CDR2 SYGVNS.

V and J are TRBV7-3 and TRBJ2-1; D is undetermined. Germline assignment: CDR1 SGHTA and CDR2 FQGTGA. Trimming cost V 3 bases and J 0 bases, with 9 bases left between them. This CDR3 is built from 15 residues. CDR3 amino acids: CASSFGGASYNEQFF. DNA of the CDR3: TGTGCCAGCAGCTTTGGCGGAGCCTCCTACAATGAGCAGTTCTTC.

The J gene is TRBJ2-3, the V gene TRBV7-2, with 9 bases aligning to TRBD2. Germline V gives CDR1 SGHTA, CDR2 FQGNSA. This CDR3 is built from 15 residues. Losses at the gene ends were 1 base for V and 4 bases for J; bases not matched to a gene: 3. The CDR3, as DNA: TGTGCCAGCAGCTTAGTAGGCGGGGGGGCAGATACGCAGTATTTT. Translation: CASSLVGGGADTQYF. Supplemented by reference TRBV7-2 and TRBJ2-3, the full variable domain reads GAGVSQSPSNKVTEKGKDVELRCDPISGHTALYWYRQSLGQGLEFLIYFQGNSAPDKSGLPSDRFSAERTGGSVSTLTIQRTQQEDSAVYLCASSLVGGGADTQYFGPGTRLTVL.

V and J are TRBV7-9 and TRBJ1-4; tentative D call: TRBD1 (5 bases). The CDR3 has 16 residues. Germline CDR1 and CDR2: SEHNR and FQNEAQ (reference sequence). The germline V and J ends were trimmed by 5 bases and 0 bases, with 13 bases remaining between them. The CDR3 reads CASSHDRLATNEKLFF. The CDR3 bases are TGTGCCAGCAGCCACGACAGACTTGCAACTAATGAAAAACTGTTTTTT.

Concerning this clone itself: The sample carries other DNA sequences with the same CDR3. J is TRBJ2-7 and V is TRBV2; D is undetermined. V dropped 6 bases and J dropped 6 bases, with 9 bases sitting between them. CDR1 and CDR2 from the germline V gene are SNHLY and FYNNEI. CDR3 size: 11 residues. CDR3 sequence (DNA): TGTGCCAGCAGCTATCAAGGCGAGCAGTACTTC. Translation gives CASSYQGEQYF.

The rearrangement links TRBV7-2 to TRBJ1-5; D is ambiguous. Between the trimmed V and J ends, which lost 4 bases and 4 bases, there was a span of 8 bases. The V gene's germline CDR1 is SGHTA and CDR2 FQGNSA. CDR3 length equals 13 residues. This CDR3 reads CASSSDTNQPQHF. The CDR3 bases are TGTGCCAGCAGCTCCGACACAAATCAGCCCCAGCATTTT.

The chain employs TRBV27 and TRBJ1-2; TRBD1 aligns across 10 bases. In germline, CDR1 is MNHEY, CDR2 SMNVEV (reference sequence). V gave up 6 bases and J gave up 8 bases; unmatched junction bases: 12. CDR3 length: 15 residues. CDR3 region: CASSRRDRGPGGYTF. The CDR3 nucleotides read TGTGCCAGCAGCCGCCGGGACAGGGGTCCGGGGGGCTACACCTTC.

This clone showed up just once. Distinct nucleotide sequences in the sample also encode this CDR3. The chain uses TRBV10-3 and TRBJ2-5; D is possibly TRBD2 (6 bases). V lost 0 bases, J lost 5 bases, and 10 bases lay in between. CDR1 and CDR2 (germline): ENHRY, SYGVKD. This CDR3 region has 14 residues. The CDR3 DNA sequence: TGTGCCATCAGTGAGTCGGAGGGAGGCGAGACCCAGTACTTC. Translation gives CAISESEGGETQYF.